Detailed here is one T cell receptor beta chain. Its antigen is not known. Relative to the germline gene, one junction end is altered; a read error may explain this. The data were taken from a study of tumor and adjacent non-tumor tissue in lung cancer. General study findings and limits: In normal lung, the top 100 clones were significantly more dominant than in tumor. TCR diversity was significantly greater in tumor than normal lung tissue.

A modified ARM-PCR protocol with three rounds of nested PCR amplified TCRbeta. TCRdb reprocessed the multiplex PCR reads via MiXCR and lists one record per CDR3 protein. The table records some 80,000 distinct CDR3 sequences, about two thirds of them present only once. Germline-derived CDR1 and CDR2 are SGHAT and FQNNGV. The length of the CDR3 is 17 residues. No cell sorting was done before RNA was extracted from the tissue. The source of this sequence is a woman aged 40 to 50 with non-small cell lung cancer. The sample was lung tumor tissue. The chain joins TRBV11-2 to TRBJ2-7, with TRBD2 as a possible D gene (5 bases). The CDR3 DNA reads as TGTGCCAGCGGCTTAATGGCCTCAGCGGCCAGTTCCTACGAGCAGTACTTC. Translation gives CASGLMASAASSYEQYF. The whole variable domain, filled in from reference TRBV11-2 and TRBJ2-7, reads EAGVAQSPRYKIIEKRQSVAFWCNPISGHATLYWYQQILGQGPKLLIQFQNNGVVDDSQLPKDRFSAERLKGVDSTLKIQPAKLEDSAVYLCASGLMASAASSYEQYFGPGTRLTVT.